This T cell receptor (beta chain) was recovered during a study of blood T cell repertoires in COVID-19. Study-wide context: From the United States, Italy and Spain came samples of acute and convalescent COVID-19. Nucleic acid was either cDNA or gDNA, and it came from T cells, B-cell-depleted T cells, or PBMCs.

In the original processing: Reference gene primer amplification gave nucleated cell count estimates. Sequencing was performed with immunoSEQ multiplex PCR; in TCRdb, only in-frame clones are kept and a portion is missing. That table supplies the V and J calls and clone size; D and trimming were determined from the DNA. The sample includes about 240,000 clones, around 90% of them seen just once. The receptor's source is a man in his thirties or forties with COVID-19, enrolled during active disease. Sequenced input: peripheral blood.

CDR3 DNA: TGTGCCAGCAGCCGGACAGGGGGGAACACTGAAGCTTTCTTT. Its protein is CASSRTGGNTEAFF. This rearrangement joins TRBV6-5 to TRBJ1-1, with TRBD1 matching over 10 bases. V shed 6 bases and J 1 base; nucleotides not matched to a gene: 2. The CDR3 runs to 14 residues. Germline CDR1 MNHEY, CDR2 SVGAGI.